This TCR beta chain derives from a study of blood T cell repertoires in COVID-19. Study-wide context: The United States, Italy and Spain provided the acute and convalescent COVID-19 samples. T cells, B-cell-depleted T cells, or PBMCs provided the cDNA or gDNA that served as material.

Germline assignment: CDR1 SGHRS and CDR2 YFSETQ. V dropped 4 bases and J dropped 1; count of bases not matched to a gene: 6. The CDR3 totals 17 residues. In the authors' workflow: Reference gene primer amplification yielded estimated nucleated cell counts. Only in-frame clones appear in the TCRdb table, and some are missing; sequencing was by immunoSEQ multiplex PCR. The DNA gave D and trimming, while V, J and clone size come from that table. This sample carries approximately 38,000 clones, approximately 93% of them seen once, and the ten largest clones take over 4%. Source material: peripheral blood. The receptor was isolated from a human donor with active COVID-19. The donor label of this sample is uncertain. The V and J genes are TRBV5-1 and TRBJ2-1; 12 nucleotides agree with TRBD2. As DNA, the CDR3 is TGCGCCAGCAGCCCCCGGCTAGCGGGGGGGTCCTACAATGAGCAGTTCTTC. It encodes CASSPRLAGGSYNEQFF.